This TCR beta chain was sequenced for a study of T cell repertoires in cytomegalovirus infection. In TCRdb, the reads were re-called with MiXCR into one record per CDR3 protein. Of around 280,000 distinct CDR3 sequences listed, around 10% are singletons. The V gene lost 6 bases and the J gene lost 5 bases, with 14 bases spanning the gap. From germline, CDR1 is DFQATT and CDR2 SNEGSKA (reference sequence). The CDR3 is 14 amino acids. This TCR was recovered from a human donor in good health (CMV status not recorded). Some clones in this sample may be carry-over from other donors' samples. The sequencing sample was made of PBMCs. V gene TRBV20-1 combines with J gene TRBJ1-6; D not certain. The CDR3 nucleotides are TGCAGTGCCCCAACCGGGTCGCATAATTCACCCCTCCACTTT. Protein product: CSAPTGSHNSPLHF.